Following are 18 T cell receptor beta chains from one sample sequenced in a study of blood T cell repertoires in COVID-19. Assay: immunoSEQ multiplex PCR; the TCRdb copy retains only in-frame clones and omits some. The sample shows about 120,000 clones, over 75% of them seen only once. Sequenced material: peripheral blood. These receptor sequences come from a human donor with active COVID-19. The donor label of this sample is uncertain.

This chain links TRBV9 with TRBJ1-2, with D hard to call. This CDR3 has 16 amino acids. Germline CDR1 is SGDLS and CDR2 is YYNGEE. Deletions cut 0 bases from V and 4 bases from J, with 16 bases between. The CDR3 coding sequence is TGTGCCAGCAGCGTAGTTAGGAGTTTTTCCCCCTATGGCTACACCTTC. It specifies CASSVVRSFSPYGYTF.

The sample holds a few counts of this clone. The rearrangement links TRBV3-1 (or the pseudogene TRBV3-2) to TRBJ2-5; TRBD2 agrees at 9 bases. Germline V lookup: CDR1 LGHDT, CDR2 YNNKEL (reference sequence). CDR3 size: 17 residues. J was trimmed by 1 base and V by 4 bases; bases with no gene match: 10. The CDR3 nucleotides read TGTGCCAGCAGCCCACAGGGACTAGCCTCTGTCCAAGAGACCCAGTACTTC. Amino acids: CASSPQGLASVQETQYF.

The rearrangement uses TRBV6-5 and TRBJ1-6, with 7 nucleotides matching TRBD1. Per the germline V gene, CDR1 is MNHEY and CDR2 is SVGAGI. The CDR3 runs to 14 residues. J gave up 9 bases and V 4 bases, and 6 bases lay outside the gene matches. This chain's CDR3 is CASSSQGFGSPLHF. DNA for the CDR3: TGTGCCAGCAGTTCACAGGGGTTTGGTTCACCCCTCCACTTT.

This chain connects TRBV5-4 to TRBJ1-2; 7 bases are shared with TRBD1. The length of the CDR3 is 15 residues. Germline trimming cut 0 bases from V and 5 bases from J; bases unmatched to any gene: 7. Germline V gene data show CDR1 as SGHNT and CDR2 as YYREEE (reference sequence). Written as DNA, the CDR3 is TGTGCCAGCAGCTTGGAGATGGACAGGAGATATGGCTACACCTTC. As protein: CASSLEMDRRYGYTF.

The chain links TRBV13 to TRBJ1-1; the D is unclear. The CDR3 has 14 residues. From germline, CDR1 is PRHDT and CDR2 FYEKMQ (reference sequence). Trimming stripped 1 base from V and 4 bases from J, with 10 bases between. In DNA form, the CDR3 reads TGTGCCAGCAGCTTAGTCCAGGCAGGCACTGAAGCTTTCTTT. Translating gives CASSLVQAGTEAFF.

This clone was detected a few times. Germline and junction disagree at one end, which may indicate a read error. The CDR3 loop reads CASSEARRTGNQPQHF. The CDR3 nucleotides are TGTGCCAGCAGCGAAGCACGGAGGACAGGCAATCAGCCCCAGCATTTT. The chain recombines TRBV6-1 with TRBJ1-5, with D possibly matching TRBD1 (6 bases). The CDR3 is 16 residues long. CDR1 is MNHNS and CDR2 is SASEGT in the germline V gene.

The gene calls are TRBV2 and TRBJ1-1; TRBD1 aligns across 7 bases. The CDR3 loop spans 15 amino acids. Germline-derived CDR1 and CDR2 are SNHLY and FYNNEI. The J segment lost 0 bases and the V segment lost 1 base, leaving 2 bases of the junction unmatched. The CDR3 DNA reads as TGTGCCAGCAGTGAAGACGGACAGGTGAACACTGAAGCTTTCTTT. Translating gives CASSEDGQVNTEAFF.

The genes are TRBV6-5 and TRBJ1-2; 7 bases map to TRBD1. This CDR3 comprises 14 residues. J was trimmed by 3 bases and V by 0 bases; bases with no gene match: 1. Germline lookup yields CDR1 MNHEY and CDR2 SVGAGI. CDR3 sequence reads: CASSYSGTDYGYTF. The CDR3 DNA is TGTGCCAGCAGTTACTCCGGGACAGACTATGGCTACACCTTC.

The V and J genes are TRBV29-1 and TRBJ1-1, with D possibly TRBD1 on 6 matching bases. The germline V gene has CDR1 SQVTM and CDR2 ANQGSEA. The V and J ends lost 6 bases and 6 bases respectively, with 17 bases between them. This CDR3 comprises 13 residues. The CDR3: CSVAKYRDSEAFF. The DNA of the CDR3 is TGCAGCGTCGCCAAGTACAGGGATTCTGAAGCTTTCTTT.

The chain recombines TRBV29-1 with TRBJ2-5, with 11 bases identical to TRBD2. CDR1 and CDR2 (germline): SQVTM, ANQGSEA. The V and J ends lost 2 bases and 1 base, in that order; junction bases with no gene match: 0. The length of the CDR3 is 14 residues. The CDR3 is CSVELAGGQETQYF. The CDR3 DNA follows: TGCAGCGTTGAACTAGCGGGGGGCCAAGAGACCCAGTACTTC.

CDR3 protein: CASSVASGGRYNEQFF. In nucleotides, the CDR3 is TGTGCCAGCAGCGTAGCTAGCGGGGGGAGGTACAATGAGCAGTTCTTC. The chain has TRBV9 and TRBJ2-1; the match to TRBD2 covers 11 bases. CDR1 is SGDLS, CDR2 YYNGEE, per germline. V shed 0 bases, J shed 4 bases, and the junction held 3 bases outside the gene matches. The CDR3 has 16 residues.

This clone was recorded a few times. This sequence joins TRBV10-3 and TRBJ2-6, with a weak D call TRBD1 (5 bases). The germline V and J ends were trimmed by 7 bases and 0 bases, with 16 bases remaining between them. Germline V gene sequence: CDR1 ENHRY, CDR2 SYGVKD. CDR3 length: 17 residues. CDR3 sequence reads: CAITGQILNSGANVLTF. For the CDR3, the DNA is TGTGCCATCACCGGACAAATCCTTAACTCTGGGGCCAACGTCCTGACTTTC.

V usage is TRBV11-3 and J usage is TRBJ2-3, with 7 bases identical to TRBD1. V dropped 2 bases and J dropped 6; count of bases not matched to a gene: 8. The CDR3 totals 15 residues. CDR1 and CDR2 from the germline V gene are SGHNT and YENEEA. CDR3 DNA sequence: TGTGCCAGCAGCTTAAACAGGGGTTCCGGGGATACGCAGTATTTT. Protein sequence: CASSLNRGSGDTQYF.

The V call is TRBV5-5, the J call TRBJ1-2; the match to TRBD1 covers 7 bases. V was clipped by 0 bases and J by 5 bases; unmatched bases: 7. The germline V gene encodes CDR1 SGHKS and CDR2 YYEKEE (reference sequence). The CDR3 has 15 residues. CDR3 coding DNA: TGTGCCAGCAGCTTGGTTGTGGGGACAGAGTATGGCTACACCTTC. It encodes CASSLVVGTEYGYTF.

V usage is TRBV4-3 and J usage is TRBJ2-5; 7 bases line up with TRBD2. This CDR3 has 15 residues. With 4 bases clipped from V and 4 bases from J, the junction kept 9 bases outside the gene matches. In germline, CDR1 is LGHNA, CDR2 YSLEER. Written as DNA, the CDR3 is TGCGCCAGCAGCCTCGGACTAGATGGGGGAGAGACCCAGTACTTC. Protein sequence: CASSLGLDGGETQYF.

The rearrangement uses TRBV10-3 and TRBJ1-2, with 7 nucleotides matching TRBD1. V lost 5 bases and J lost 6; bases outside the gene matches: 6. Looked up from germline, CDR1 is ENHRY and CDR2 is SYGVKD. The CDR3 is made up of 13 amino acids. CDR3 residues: CAISSGQVDGYTF. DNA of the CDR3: TGTGCCATCAGTTCTGGACAGGTGGATGGCTACACCTTC.

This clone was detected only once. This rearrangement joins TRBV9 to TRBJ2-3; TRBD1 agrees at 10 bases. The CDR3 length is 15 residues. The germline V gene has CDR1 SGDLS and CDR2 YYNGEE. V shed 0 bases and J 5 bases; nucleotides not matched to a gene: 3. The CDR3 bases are TGTGCCAGCAGCGTAGGGACAGGGGGAGGAGATACGCAGTATTTT. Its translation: CASSVGTGGGDTQYF.

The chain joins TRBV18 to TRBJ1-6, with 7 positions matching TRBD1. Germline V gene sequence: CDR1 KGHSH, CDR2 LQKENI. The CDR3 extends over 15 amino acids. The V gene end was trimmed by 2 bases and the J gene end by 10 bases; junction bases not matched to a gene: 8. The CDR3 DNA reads TGTGCCAGCTCACCAACGGAAGGGGGCCGATCACCCCTCCACTTT. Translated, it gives CASSPTEGGRSPLHF.